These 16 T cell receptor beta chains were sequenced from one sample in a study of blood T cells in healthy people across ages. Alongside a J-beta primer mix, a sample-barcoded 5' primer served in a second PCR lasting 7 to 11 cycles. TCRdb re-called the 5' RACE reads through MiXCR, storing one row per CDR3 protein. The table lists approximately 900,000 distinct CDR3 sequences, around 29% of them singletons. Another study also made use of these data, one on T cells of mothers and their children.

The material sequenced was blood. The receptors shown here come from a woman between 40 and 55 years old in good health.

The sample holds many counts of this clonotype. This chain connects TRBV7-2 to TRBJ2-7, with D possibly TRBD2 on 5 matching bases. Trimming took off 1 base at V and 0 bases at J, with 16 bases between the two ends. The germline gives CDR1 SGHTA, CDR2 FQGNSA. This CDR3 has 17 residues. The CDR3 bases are TGTGCCAGCAGCTTAGTAGGTTTTGAGCGGTCCTCCTACGAGCAGTACTTC. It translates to CASSLVGFERSSYEQYF.

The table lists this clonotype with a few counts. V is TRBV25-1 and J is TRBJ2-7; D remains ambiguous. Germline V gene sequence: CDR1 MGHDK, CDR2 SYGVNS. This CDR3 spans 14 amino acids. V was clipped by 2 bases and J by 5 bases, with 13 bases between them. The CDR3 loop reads CASSEAPPSDEQYF. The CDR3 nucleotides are TGTGCCAGCAGTGAAGCCCCACCCTCGGACGAGCAGTACTTC.

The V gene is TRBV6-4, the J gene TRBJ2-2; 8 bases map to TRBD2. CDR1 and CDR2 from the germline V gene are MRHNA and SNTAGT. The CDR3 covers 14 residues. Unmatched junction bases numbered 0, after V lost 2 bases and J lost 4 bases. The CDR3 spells CASSDGLATGELFF. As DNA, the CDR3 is TGTGCCAGCAGTGACGGACTAGCCACCGGGGAGCTGTTTTTT.

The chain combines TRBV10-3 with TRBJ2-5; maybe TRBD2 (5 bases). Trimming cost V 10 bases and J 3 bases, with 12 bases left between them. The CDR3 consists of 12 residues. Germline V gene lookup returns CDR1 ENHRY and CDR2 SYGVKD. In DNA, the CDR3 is TGTGCCACTGGACGGGAAGAAGAGACCCAGTACTTC. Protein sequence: CATGREEETQYF.

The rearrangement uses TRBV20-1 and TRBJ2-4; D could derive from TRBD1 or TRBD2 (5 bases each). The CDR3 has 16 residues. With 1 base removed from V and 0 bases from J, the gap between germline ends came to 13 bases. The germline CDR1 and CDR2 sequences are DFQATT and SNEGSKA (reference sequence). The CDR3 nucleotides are TGCAGTGCTAGAGCTTCTCGGGGCCTAGCCAAAAACATTCAGTACTTC. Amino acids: CSARASRGLAKNIQYF.

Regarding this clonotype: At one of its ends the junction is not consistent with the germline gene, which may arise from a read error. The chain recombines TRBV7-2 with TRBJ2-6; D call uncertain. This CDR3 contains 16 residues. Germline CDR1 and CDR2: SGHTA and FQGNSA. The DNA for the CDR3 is TGTGCCAGCAGCTTACAACGGAACTCTAGGGCCAACGTCCTGACTTTC. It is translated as CASSLQRNSRANVLTF.

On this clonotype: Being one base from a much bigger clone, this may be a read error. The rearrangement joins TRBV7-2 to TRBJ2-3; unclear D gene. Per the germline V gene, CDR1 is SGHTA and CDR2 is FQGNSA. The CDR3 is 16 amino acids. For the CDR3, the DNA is TGTGCCAGCAGCTTTTCAACATCATTAAGCACAGATAGGCAGTATTTT. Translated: CASSFSTSLSTDRQYF.

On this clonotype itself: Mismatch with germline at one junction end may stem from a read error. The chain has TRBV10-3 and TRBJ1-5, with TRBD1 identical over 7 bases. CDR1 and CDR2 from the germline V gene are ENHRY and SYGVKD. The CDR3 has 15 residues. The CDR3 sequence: CAISESGRGGQLQHF. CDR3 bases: TGTGCCATCAGTGAGTCAGGCAGGGGGGGTCAGCTCCAGCATTTT.

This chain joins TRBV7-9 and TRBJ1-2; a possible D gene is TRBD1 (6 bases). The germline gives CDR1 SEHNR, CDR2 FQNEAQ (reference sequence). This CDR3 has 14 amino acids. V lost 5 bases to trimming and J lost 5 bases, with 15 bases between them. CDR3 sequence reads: CASSRETGLYGYTF. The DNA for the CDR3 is TGTGCCAGCAGCCGAGAGACAGGCCTATATGGCTACACCTTC.

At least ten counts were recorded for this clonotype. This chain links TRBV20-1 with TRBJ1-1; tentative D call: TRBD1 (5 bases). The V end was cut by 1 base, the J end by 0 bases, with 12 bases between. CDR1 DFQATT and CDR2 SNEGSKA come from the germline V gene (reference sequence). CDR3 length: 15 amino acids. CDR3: CSARATQGMNTEAFF. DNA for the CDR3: TGCAGTGCTAGAGCTACGCAGGGAATGAACACTGAAGCTTTCTTT.

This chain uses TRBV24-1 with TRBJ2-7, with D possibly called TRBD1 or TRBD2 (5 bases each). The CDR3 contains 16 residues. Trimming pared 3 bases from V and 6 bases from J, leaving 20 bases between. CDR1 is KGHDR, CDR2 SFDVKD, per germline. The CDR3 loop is CATSDAYRDRGREQYF. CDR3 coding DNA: TGTGCCACCAGTGATGCCTACCGGGACCGAGGGCGCGAGCAGTACTTC.

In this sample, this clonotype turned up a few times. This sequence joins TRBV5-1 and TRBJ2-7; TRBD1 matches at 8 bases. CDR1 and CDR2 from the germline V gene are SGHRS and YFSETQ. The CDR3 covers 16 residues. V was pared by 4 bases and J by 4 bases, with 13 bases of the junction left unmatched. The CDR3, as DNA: TGCGCCAGCAGCCCAACTTCGCGGACAGGGACTTACGAGCAGTACTTC. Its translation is CASSPTSRTGTYEQYF.

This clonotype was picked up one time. CDR3 coding DNA: TGTGCCAGCACCTCGATGGTTCTCGGCAATGAGCAGTTCTTC. Translation: CASTSMVLGNEQFF. The chain recombines TRBV7-2 with TRBJ2-1; no firm D call. The CDR3 totals 14 residues. CDR1 and CDR2 from the germline V gene are SGHTA and FQGNSA. Trimming shortened V by 7 bases and J by 6 bases, and 16 bases separated the two germline ends.

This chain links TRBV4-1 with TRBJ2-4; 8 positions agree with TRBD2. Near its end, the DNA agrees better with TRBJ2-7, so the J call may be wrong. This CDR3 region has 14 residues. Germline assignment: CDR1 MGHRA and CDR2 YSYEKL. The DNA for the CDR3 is TGCGCCAGCAGCCAAGTCGGGAGGGAGGGCGAGCAGTACTTC. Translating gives CASSQVGREGEQYF.

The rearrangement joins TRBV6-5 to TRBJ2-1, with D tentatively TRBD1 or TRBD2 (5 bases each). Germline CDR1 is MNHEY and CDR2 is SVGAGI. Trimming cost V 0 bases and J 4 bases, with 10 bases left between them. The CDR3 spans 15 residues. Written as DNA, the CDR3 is TGTGCCAGCAGTTACTCGGGGTGGGGGTACAATGAGCAGTTCTTC. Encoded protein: CASSYSGWGYNEQFF.

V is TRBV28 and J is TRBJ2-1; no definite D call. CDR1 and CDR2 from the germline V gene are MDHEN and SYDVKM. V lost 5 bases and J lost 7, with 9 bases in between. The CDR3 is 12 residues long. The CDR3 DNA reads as TGTGCCAGCAGTGAGAGGAAAAATGAGCAGTTCTTC. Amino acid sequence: CASSERKNEQFF.